This T cell receptor beta chain was identified during a study of blood T cells in healthy people across ages. Study conclusions and caveats: TCR beta diversity per million T cells fell roughly linearly with age.

Germline lookup yields CDR1 SQVTM and CDR2 ANQGSEA. The CDR3 length is 13 residues. Losses at the gene ends were 8 bases for V and 6 bases for J; bases not matched to a gene: 11. The use of a sample-barcoded 5' primer and a J-beta primer mix characterized a second PCR of about 7 to 12 cycles. The authors tagged each cDNA molecule using a template-switch adaptor with 12 random nucleotides. TCRdb re-derived calls from the 5' RACE reads in MiXCR, one entry per CDR3 protein. The table has under 1,000,000 distinct CDR3 sequences, around half seen once; the top ten hold around a sixth. This clonotype was detected many times. What it binds is unknown.

Sequencing was carried out using blood. The TCR sequence derives from a man at least 80 years old in good health. The chain has TRBV29-1 and TRBJ2-7; 9 bases are a match to TRBD1. CDR3 protein: CSYCATGGGEQYF. DNA for the CDR3: TGCAGCTACTGCGCGACAGGGGGTGGCGAGCAGTACTTC.